This T cell receptor (beta chain) appears in the sequencing data of a study of chemoradiotherapy in HPV16-positive cancers. Using immunoSEQ multiplex PCR, the repertoire was profiled, and TCRdb retains in-frame clones only, with some absent. The table records several thousand clones, under 85% of them present only once. Sequenced material: tumor tissue, taken from a patient who underwent chemoradiotherapy. This clonotype was obtained from a human donor with HPV-associated anogenital cancer.

CDR3 sequence reads: CASSLDGVGEQYF. The CDR3 nucleotides read TGTGCCAGCAGCTTAGACGGGGTGGGCGAGCAGTACTTC. V and J are TRBV7-8 and TRBJ2-7; D possibly corresponds to TRBD2 (5 bases). This CDR3 has 13 residues. Per germline, CDR1 SGHVS and CDR2 FQNEAQ. Trimming shortened V by 1 base and J by 6 bases, and 10 bases separated the two germline ends.